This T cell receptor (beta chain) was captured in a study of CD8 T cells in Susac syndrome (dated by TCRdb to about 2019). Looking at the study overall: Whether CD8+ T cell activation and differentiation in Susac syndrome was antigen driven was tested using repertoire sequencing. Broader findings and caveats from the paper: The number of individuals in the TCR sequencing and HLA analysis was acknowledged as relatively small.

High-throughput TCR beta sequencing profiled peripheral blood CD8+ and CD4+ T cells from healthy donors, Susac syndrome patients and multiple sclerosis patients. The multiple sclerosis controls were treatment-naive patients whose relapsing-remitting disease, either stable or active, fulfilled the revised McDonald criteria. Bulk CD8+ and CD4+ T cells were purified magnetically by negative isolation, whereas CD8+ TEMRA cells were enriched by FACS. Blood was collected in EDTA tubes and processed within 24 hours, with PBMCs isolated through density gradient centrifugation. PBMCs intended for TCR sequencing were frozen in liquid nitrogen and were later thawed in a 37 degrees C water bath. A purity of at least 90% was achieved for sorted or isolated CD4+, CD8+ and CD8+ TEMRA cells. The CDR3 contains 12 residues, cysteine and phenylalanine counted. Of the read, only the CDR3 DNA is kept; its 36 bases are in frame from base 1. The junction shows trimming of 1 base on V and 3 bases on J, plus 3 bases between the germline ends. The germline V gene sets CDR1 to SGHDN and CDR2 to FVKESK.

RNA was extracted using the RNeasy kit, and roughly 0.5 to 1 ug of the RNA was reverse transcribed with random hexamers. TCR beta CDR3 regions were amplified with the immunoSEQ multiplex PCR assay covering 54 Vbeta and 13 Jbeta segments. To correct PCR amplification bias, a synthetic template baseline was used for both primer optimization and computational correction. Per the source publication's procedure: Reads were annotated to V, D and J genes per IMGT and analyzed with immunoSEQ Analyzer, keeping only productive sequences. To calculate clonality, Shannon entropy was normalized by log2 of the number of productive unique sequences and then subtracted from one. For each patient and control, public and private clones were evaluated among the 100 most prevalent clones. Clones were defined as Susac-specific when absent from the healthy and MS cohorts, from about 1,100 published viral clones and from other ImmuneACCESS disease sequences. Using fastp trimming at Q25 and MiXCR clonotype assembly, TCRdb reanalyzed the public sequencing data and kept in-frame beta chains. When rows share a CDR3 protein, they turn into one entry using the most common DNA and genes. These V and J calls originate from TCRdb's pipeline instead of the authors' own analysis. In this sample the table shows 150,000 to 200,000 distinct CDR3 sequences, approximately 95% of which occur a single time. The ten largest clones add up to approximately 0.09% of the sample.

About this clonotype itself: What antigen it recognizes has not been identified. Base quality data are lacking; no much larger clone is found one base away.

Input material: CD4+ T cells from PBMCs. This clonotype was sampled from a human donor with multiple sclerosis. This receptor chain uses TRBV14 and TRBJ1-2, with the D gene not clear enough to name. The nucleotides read TGTGCCAGCAGCCAAGCCCACTATGGCTACACCTTC. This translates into CASSQAHYGYTF.